What follows are 27 T cell receptor beta chains derived from one specimen sequenced in a study of T cell responses to AZD1222 COVID-19 vaccine. Sequencing used immunoSEQ multiplex PCR; TCRdb keeps in-frame clones, though not all of them. Of 100,000 to 150,000 clones in the sample, more than 75% were seen once. The starting material was peripheral blood, obtained 28 days after the second AZD1222 dose. These receptors were taken from an adult who received the AZD1222 COVID-19 vaccine.

The chain carries TRBV4-2 and TRBJ2-5, with D possibly TRBD1 on 8 matching bases. This CDR3 is built from 16 residues. Looked up from germline, CDR1 is LGHNA and CDR2 is YNFKEQ. V dropped 3 bases and J dropped 2 bases, with 16 bases sitting between them. The CDR3 protein is CASSQATGGGQETQYF. DNA for the CDR3: TGTGCCAGCAGCCAGGCTACAGGGGGGGGTCAAGAGACCCAGTACTTC.

The chain recombines TRBV14 with TRBJ2-5; 7 positions agree with TRBD1. V lost 3 bases and J lost 2; bases outside the gene matches: 3. The CDR3 has 14 amino acids. Germline CDR1 is SGHDN and CDR2 is FVKESK. CDR3: CASSQDRFQETQYF. The CDR3 nucleotides read TGTGCCAGCAGCCAGGACAGGTTTCAAGAGACCCAGTACTTC.

CDR3 region: CASSPHDSPDYEQYF. In DNA form, the CDR3 reads TGTGCCAGCAGTCCCCATGACAGCCCGGACTACGAGCAGTACTTC. This rearrangement joins TRBV27 to TRBJ2-7; D is possibly TRBD1 (5 bases). Trimming took off 5 bases at V and 3 bases at J, with 17 bases between the two ends. Germline CDR1 is MNHEY and CDR2 is SMNVEV (reference sequence). The CDR3 runs to 15 residues.

V and J are TRBV2 and TRBJ2-7, with D possibly matching TRBD2 (6 bases). The CDR3 is made up of 14 amino acids. Trimming took off 2 bases at V and 0 bases at J, with 8 bases between the two ends. Germline CDR1 and CDR2: SNHLY and FYNNEI. The CDR3 spells CASSENGGSYEQYF. Here the CDR3 DNA reads TGTGCCAGCAGTGAAAACGGGGGCTCCTACGAGCAGTACTTC.

The V gene is TRBV7-9, the J gene TRBJ1-5; D call uncertain. V was shortened by 3 bases and J by 0 bases, with 9 bases between the two germline ends. This CDR3 is built from 15 residues. Germline CDR1 and CDR2: SEHNR and FQNEAQ (reference sequence). The CDR3 DNA follows: TGTGCCAGCAGCTTTGGGGAATATAGCAATCAGCCCCAGCATTTT. Amino acid sequence: CASSFGEYSNQPQHF.

The gene calls are TRBV7-2 and TRBJ2-5; 15 nucleotides line up with TRBD2. This CDR3 contains 16 residues. CDR1 SGHTA and CDR2 FQGNSA come from the germline V gene. J lost 5 bases, V lost 5 bases, and 6 bases had no gene match. The CDR3 nucleotides are TGTGCCAGCAGCCCTCGGACTAGCGGGAGGGGGGAGACCCAGTACTTC. It yields the protein CASSPRTSGRGETQYF. Variable domain in full (rest from reference TRBV7-2 and TRBJ2-5): GAGVSQSPSNKVTEKGKDVELRCDPISGHTALYWYRQSLGQGLEFLIYFQGNSAPDKSGLPSDRFSAERTGGSVSTLTIQRTQQEDSAVYLCASSPRTSGRGETQYFGPGTRLLVL.

The chain recombines TRBV18 with TRBJ1-2; tentatively, D is TRBD1 (5 bases). V was trimmed by 3 bases and J by 8 bases, leaving 16 bases between them. This CDR3 is built from 14 residues. CDR1 and CDR2 from the germline V gene are KGHSH and LQKENI. The CDR3 is CASSPSQQGGGYTF. The DNA for the CDR3 is TGTGCCAGCTCACCCAGCCAGCAGGGAGGAGGCTACACCTTC.

The chain employs TRBV11-2 and TRBJ1-2; unclear D gene. The germline V gene has CDR1 SGHAT and CDR2 FQNNGV. The V and J ends lost 0 bases and 5 bases respectively, with 13 bases between them. The length of the CDR3 is 15 residues. The CDR3: CASSLEPTVPYGYTF. CDR3 bases: TGTGCCAGCAGCTTAGAACCTACGGTACCTTATGGCTACACCTTC.

The CDR3 protein is CASRLGDSRTGELFF. The CDR3 bases are TGTGCCAGCAGACTTGGGGACAGCCGCACCGGGGAGCTGTTTTTT. The rearrangement links TRBV2 to TRBJ2-2, with 7 bases that match TRBD1. Germline V gene sequence: CDR1 SNHLY, CDR2 FYNNEI. After removal of 6 bases from V and 4 bases from J, the junction contained 8 bases not matched to a gene. This CDR3 comprises 15 residues.

J is TRBJ2-1 and V is TRBV7-3, with D possibly being TRBD1 (6 bases). Germline V gene sequence: CDR1 SGHTA, CDR2 FQGTGA. The CDR3 has 18 amino acids. The V gene lost 0 bases and the J gene lost 4 bases, with 19 bases spanning the gap. The CDR3 DNA sequence: TGTGCCAGCAGCTTAACGGGCAGGGGAAGTGGAAGGTACAATGAGCAGTTCTTC. This encodes CASSLTGRGSGRYNEQFF.

The rearrangement joins TRBV9 to TRBJ1-1, with TRBD1 matching 10 bases. The CDR3 contains 18 residues. V lost 0 bases, J lost 4 bases, and 12 bases stayed unmatched. Germline CDR1 and CDR2: SGDLS and YYNGEE. The CDR3 here is CASSVDPATGGRFTEAFF. The CDR3 bases are TGTGCCAGCAGCGTAGACCCCGCGACAGGGGGCCGTTTCACTGAAGCTTTCTTT.

This chain links TRBV7-8 with TRBJ1-3; D unclear. The length of the CDR3 is 17 residues. V was pared by 4 bases and J by 4 bases, with 20 bases between. Germline V gene data show CDR1 as SGHVS and CDR2 as FQNEAQ. Here the CDR3 reads CASSSMDGPDRGNTIYF. For the CDR3, the DNA is TGTGCCAGCAGCTCGATGGACGGGCCGGACCGGGGAAACACCATATATTTT. The full variable domain, its missing parts supplied by reference TRBV7-8 and TRBJ1-3, is GAGVSQSPRYKVAKRGQDVALRCDPISGHVSLFWYQQALGQGPEFLTYFQNEAQLDKSGLPSDRFFAERPEGSVSTLKIQRTQQEDSAVYLCASSSMDGPDRGNTIYFGEGSWLTVV.

V gene TRBV20-1 combines with J gene TRBJ1-5; the D gene is possibly TRBD1 (6 bases). CDR3 length: 15 residues. Germline V gives CDR1 DFQATT, CDR2 SNEGSKA (reference sequence). V dropped 3 bases and J dropped 3 bases, with 15 bases sitting between them. This CDR3 is CSASPPGVDNQPQHF. CDR3 DNA sequence: TGCAGTGCTAGTCCCCCAGGGGTGGACAATCAGCCCCAGCATTTT.

CDR3 nucleotides: TGTGCCAGCAGCCTACAAGATTCAAACTGCTACACCTTC. It encodes CASSLQDSNCYTF. V usage is TRBV3-1 (or the pseudogene TRBV3-2) and J usage is TRBJ1-2; D is undetermined. This CDR3 is 13 amino acids long. V lost 4 bases and J 9 bases, leaving 15 bases between the germline ends. Germline CDR1 reads LGHDT; CDR2 reads YNNKEL (reference sequence).

The chain couples TRBV5-1 to TRBJ2-7; 7 bases map to TRBD1. Trimming cost V 2 bases and J 4 bases; bases outside gene matches: 6. The CDR3 is 14 amino acids. Germline-derived CDR1 and CDR2 are SGHRS and YFSETQ. This CDR3 reads CASSFDRVGYEQYF. The CDR3 DNA reads as TGCGCCAGCAGCTTCGACAGGGTTGGGTACGAGCAGTACTTC. Using reference TRBV5-1 and TRBJ2-7 for the parts outside the CDR3, the full variable domain is KAGVTQTPRYLIKTRGQQVTLSCSPISGHRSVSWYQQTPGQGLQFLFEYFSETQRNKGNFPGRFSGRQFSNSRSEMNVSTLELGDSALYLCASSFDRVGYEQYFGPGTRLTVT.

This chain uses TRBV6-5 with TRBJ2-3, with TRBD1 matching 8 bases. Trimming at V came to 6 bases and at J to 3 bases, leaving 8 bases not matched to a gene. The CDR3 consists of 15 residues. Germline V gene data show CDR1 as MNHEY and CDR2 as SVGAGI. The CDR3 bases are TGTGCCAGCAGCACCGGACAGGGATGGACAGATACGCAGTATTTT. Translated, it gives CASSTGQGWTDTQYF.

The chain uses TRBV5-1 and TRBJ2-1; the D gene is possibly TRBD2 (6 bases). This CDR3 has 14 residues. CDR1 and CDR2 (germline): SGHRS, YFSETQ. V gave up 3 bases and J gave up 5 bases, with 12 bases separating them. CDR3 DNA: TGCGCCAGCAGCTCTTGGCGGGGCCACAATGAGCAGTTCTTC. It encodes CASSSWRGHNEQFF.

The chain recombines TRBV3-1 (or the pseudogene TRBV3-2) with TRBJ1-2; D is perhaps TRBD1 (5 bases). The CDR3 covers 14 residues. CDR1 is LGHDT and CDR2 is YNNKEL in the germline V gene (reference sequence). V shed 3 bases and J shed 8 bases, with 16 bases lying between them. The CDR3 spells CASSHEDTRVGYTF. CDR3 sequence (DNA): TGTGCCAGCAGCCACGAGGACACCCGGGTAGGCTACACCTTC.

The chain recombines TRBV4-3 with TRBJ2-7; D perhaps matches TRBD1 (5 bases). From germline, CDR1 is LGHNA and CDR2 YSLEER. The CDR3 has 15 residues. Trimming left V 3 bases short and J 2 bases short, with 14 bases between. CDR3 amino acids: CASSHGPDRAYEQYF. CDR3 sequence (DNA): TGCGCCAGCAGCCACGGACCCGACAGAGCCTACGAGCAGTACTTC.

This clone was observed a single time. CDR3 in DNA: TGTGCCAGCAGCCTCGGGACTAGCGGGGGAGAGACCCAGTACTTC. Amino acids: CASSLGTSGGETQYF. The rearrangement joins TRBV7-6 to TRBJ2-5; TRBD2 aligns across 14 bases. The CDR3 sequence is 15 residues long. Germline V gene sequence: CDR1 SGHVS, CDR2 FNYEAQ. V lost 5 bases to trimming and J lost 4 bases; unmatched junction nucleotides: 3.

The chain employs TRBV7-9 and TRBJ1-3; D uncertain. The V and J ends lost 2 bases and 4 bases respectively, with 6 bases between them. This CDR3 is built from 13 residues. CDR1 is SEHNR and CDR2 is FQNEAQ in the germline V gene (reference sequence). Here the CDR3 DNA reads TGTGCCAGCAGCTTAACACAAGGAAACACCATATATTTT. This encodes CASSLTQGNTIYF.

The V and J genes are TRBV6-6 and TRBJ2-1, with D perhaps matching TRBD2 (5 bases). V was cut by 3 bases and J by 2 bases, with 8 bases left in between. This CDR3 has 14 residues. Germline lookup yields CDR1 MNHNY and CDR2 SVGAGI (reference sequence). CDR3 coding DNA: TGTGCCAGCAGTTATTCGCGGGCCTACAATGAGCAGTTCTTC. It codes for CASSYSRAYNEQFF.

The gene calls are TRBV28 and TRBJ1-2; 7 bases fit TRBD1. Trimming at V came to 8 bases and at J to 3 bases, leaving 9 bases not matched to a gene. This CDR3 spans 14 amino acids. Germline V CDR1 and CDR2: MDHEN, SYDVKM. CDR3 in amino acids: CASWSQGGYYGYTF. DNA of the CDR3: TGTGCCAGCTGGAGTCAGGGGGGGTACTATGGCTACACCTTC.

The rearrangement uses TRBV7-9 and TRBJ1-1, with D possibly TRBD1 on 6 matching bases. V lost 4 bases and J lost 3, with 12 bases in between. Germline assignment: CDR1 SEHNR and CDR2 FQNEAQ (reference sequence). The CDR3 has 14 residues. This CDR3 is CASSWGGADTEAFF. As DNA, the CDR3 is TGTGCCAGCAGCTGGGGGGGCGCGGACACTGAAGCTTTCTTT.

The CDR3 protein is CATARQGSTAGTEAFF. The CDR3 DNA sequence: TGTGCCACCGCACGACAGGGTTCGACTGCGGGCACTGAAGCTTTCTTT. The chain joins TRBV10-3 to TRBJ1-1; TRBD1 matches 7 bases. Trimming cost V 10 bases and J 4 bases; bases outside gene matches: 18. This CDR3 is built from 16 residues. The germline CDR1 and CDR2 sequences are ENHRY and SYGVKD.

The V gene is TRBV7-2, the J gene TRBJ1-3, with a possible D match to TRBD1 (5 bases). Per germline, CDR1 SGHTA and CDR2 FQGNSA. The CDR3 extends over 16 amino acids. V was cut by 3 bases and J by 0 bases, with 12 bases left in between. This CDR3 is CASSLKTASSGNTIYF. The CDR3 region has the DNA TGTGCCAGCAGCTTGAAGACAGCAAGCTCTGGAAACACCATATATTTT.

V is TRBV19 and J is TRBJ1-2; no clear D. V was pared by 6 bases and J by 4 bases, with 12 bases between. Germline V gene sequence: CDR1 LNHDA, CDR2 SQIVND (reference sequence). This CDR3 contains 13 residues. For the CDR3, the DNA is TGTGCCAGTAGCCCCCTACCGTCCTATGGCTACACCTTC. It codes for CASSPLPSYGYTF.